A single sample gave rise to the 8 T cell receptor beta chains below, sequenced in a study of Graves' ophthalmopathy and Graves' hyperthyroidism. The study amplified TCR beta CDR3 regions using RNA transcripts. An initial RT-PCR round employing HTBI primers preceded a second-round multiplex PCR. MiXCR was run by TCRdb on the multiplex PCR reads, yielding one entry per CDR3 protein. The data show approximately 480,000 distinct CDR3 sequences, about an eighth seen once. The specimen sequenced was blood. The receptors come from a woman aged 25 to 39 with Graves' ophthalmopathy.

There are many counts of this clonotype. The CDR3 coding sequence is TGTGCCACCAGCAGAGGGGGCGTGGGGGTGACCCAGTACTTC. Its translation is CATSRGGVGVTQYF. This chain links TRBV15 with TRBJ2-5; D possibly matches TRBD1 or TRBD2 (5 bases each). CDR1 LNHNV and CDR2 YYDKDF come from the germline V gene (reference sequence). The CDR3 extends over 14 amino acids. V gave up 1 base and J gave up 7 bases, with 13 bases separating them.

This clonotype was seen at least ten times. The chain couples TRBV11-2 to TRBJ2-7; D remains unclear. The CDR3 runs to 14 residues. Germline V gene lookup returns CDR1 SGHAT and CDR2 FQNNGV. The V gene lost 1 base and the J gene lost 3 bases, with 10 bases spanning the gap. The DNA of the CDR3 is TGTGCCAGCAGCTTAGTCGGATCCCTCTACGAGCAGTACTTC. Its protein product is CASSLVGSLYEQYF.

This clonotype was seen only a few times. V gene TRBV18 combines with J gene TRBJ2-7, with unresolved D. The ends were cut back, 2 bases at V and 3 bases at J, with 14 bases in the middle. The CDR3 sequence is 15 residues long. Germline V gene sequence: CDR1 KGHSH, CDR2 LQKENI. CDR3 nucleotide sequence: TGTGCCAGCTCACCAGGGTCAGTGTATCGCTACGAGCAGTACTTC. Protein sequence: CASSPGSVYRYEQYF. The whole variable domain, filled in from reference TRBV18 and TRBJ2-7, reads NAGVMQNPRHLVRRRGQEARLRCSPMKGHSHVYWYRQLPEEGLKFMVYLQKENIIDESGMPKERFSAEFPKEGPSILRIQQVVRGDSAAYFCASSPGSVYRYEQYFGPGTRLTVT.

This clonotype was picked up many times. The V and J genes are TRBV27 and TRBJ1-5; 7 nucleotides agree with TRBD1. Germline trimming cut 3 bases from V and 2 bases from J; bases unmatched to any gene: 10. The CDR3 length is 17 residues. Germline loops: CDR1 MNHEY, CDR2 SMNVEV (reference sequence). The CDR3 sequence is CASSFTSGGLRNQPQHF. CDR3 nucleotides: TGTGCCAGCAGTTTCACTTCAGGGGGGCTGCGCAATCAGCCCCAGCATTTT.

In this sample, this clonotype turned up many times. V gene TRBV6-5 combines with J gene TRBJ2-2, with 8 bases aligning to TRBD2. With 4 bases clipped from V and 6 bases from J, the junction kept 10 bases outside the gene matches. Per germline, CDR1 MNHEY and CDR2 SVGAGI. The CDR3 sequence is 16 residues long. CDR3 loop: CASSSFVTSAPGELFF. The CDR3 DNA follows: TGTGCCAGCAGTTCCTTTGTGACTAGCGCTCCCGGGGAGCTGTTTTTT.

This clonotype was seen ten or more times. This chain links TRBV7-9 with TRBJ2-7; 8 bases are a match to TRBD2. The V gene's germline CDR1 is SEHNR and CDR2 FQNEAQ (reference sequence). V gave up 0 bases and J gave up 5 bases; unmatched junction bases: 3. This CDR3 comprises 14 residues. The CDR3 loop is CASSLAAGGDEQYF. The CDR3 DNA sequence: TGTGCCAGCAGCTTAGCGGCGGGGGGTGACGAGCAGTACTTC.

This clonotype was counted many times. This chain links TRBV10-2 with TRBJ1-5; no clear D. Germline V gives CDR1 WSHSY, CDR2 SAAADI. V lost 6 bases to trimming and J lost 5 bases, with 11 bases between them. This CDR3 is built from 13 residues. The CDR3 sequence is CASSDLIYQPQHF. The CDR3, as DNA: TGCGCCAGCAGCGACCTAATTTATCAGCCCCAGCATTTT.

This clonotype has at least ten counts. V and J are TRBV18 and TRBJ1-3; no firm D call. The CDR3 is 16 residues long. Germline values: CDR1 KGHSH, CDR2 LQKENI. V was clipped by 4 bases and J by 0 bases, with 13 bases between them. CDR3 in amino acids: CASSLDSTDSGNTIYF. As DNA, the CDR3 is TGTGCCAGCTCACTTGATTCGACGGACTCTGGAAACACCATATATTTT.